This entry features one TCR beta chain sequence. The specificity of this receptor is unknown. Per-base qualities were not stored, and no clone one base away is much larger. Patients showed reduced numbers of naive CD4 T cells and, even more so, naive CD8 T cells, along with expanded effector memory subpopulations. CD3+CD4+ T cells were sorted from fresh PBMCs before TCR sequencing. This record belongs to a study of immunodeficiency (dated 2019 in TCRdb). In terms of the full investigation: The repertoires were analyzed to search for VDJ recombination defects and oligoclonality.

Broader findings and caveats from the paper: CD4+ T cell V-J pairing and productive entropy appeared similar between patients and controls. In the entropy comparisons of patients versus healthy controls, patients were shown as n=3 (open circles), and an effect on thymic development was only suggested as possible. Based on top-100 and total clonotype frequencies, severe oligoclonality showed up in patient CD8+ T cells, whereas patient CD4+ T cells did not show severe oligoclonality.

After extraction using the QIAamp DNA Blood Mini Kit, genomic DNA was sent off for immunoSEQ repertoire analysis. Using a standard quantity of genomic DNA template, multiplex PCR was run to amplify the CDR3 regions. PCR products were sequenced on an Illumina platform. The authors' analysis ran thus. Sequences were aligned to a reference, with V, D and J gene definitions taken from IMGT. Closely related sequences were merged by a nearest-neighbor clustering algorithm so that PCR and sequencing errors were removed. V, D and J usage was analyzed in productive unique and total sequences using ImmunoSEQ Analyzer tools and R version 3.6.1. What TCRdb holds here is the immuneACCESS table cut down to in-frame rearrangements. Part of the clones is not present; checked against another copy, under half of the missing clones reflect an unresolved V gene, and the others are unexplained. The V and J calls and clone size come from that table; D and trimming were worked out from the DNA. This sample has over 2,000 clones in its table, and more than 75% of those were observed once. The ten largest clonotypes hold approximately 19% of the sample.

Including the terminal cysteine and phenylalanine, the CDR3 comprises 13 residues. CDR3 DNA only is kept here, 39 bases in frame from base 1. Per the germline V gene (reference sequence), GTSNPN is the CDR1 and SVGIG is the CDR2. V is shortened by 2 bases, J by 0 bases, and the region joining them spans 7 bases. The TCR comes from a woman aged 18-35 years with POLD1 deficiency. Source material: CD4+ T cells from blood. The chain employs TRBV30 and TRBJ1-1; the D gene is not confidently resolved. The CDR3 reads CAWSLNMNTEAFF. The DNA sequence reads TGTGCCTGGAGTTTAAACATGAACACTGAAGCTTTCTTT.